A selection of T cell receptor beta chains follows, all from one sample in a study of cytomegalovirus exposure and HLA in healthy donors. The assay was immunoSEQ multiplex PCR, and TCRdb's table has in-frame clones only and misses some. The sample carries roughly 190,000 clones, about 80% recorded once. The specimen was PBMCs. These receptors came from a woman aged 45-65 years in good health and CMV-seropositive. Each CDR3 is given with its conserved first and last residue. Fields, in order: clone size, D gene, J gene, V gene, CDR3 DNA, CDR3 protein. A D gene is named only where the DNA matches it firmly. For some rows the clone size is stated as once, few or many, or as a class when expanded; others skip it.

clone size: NA; D gene: NA; J gene: TRBJ1-4; V gene: TRBV7-7; CDR3 DNA: TGTGCCAGCAGCTTAGGATTTGGGGAGGGTGAAAAACTGTTTTTT; CDR3 protein: CASSLGFGEGEKLFF
clone size: few; D gene: TRBD1; J gene: TRBJ1-4; V gene: TRBV2; CDR3 DNA: TGTGCCAGCCGTCTGGGACAGGCGGAAGAAAAACTGTTTTTT; CDR3 protein: CASRLGQAEEKLFF
clone size: NA; D gene: NA; J gene: TRBJ2-2; V gene: TRBV7-9; CDR3 DNA: TGTGCCAGCAGCGCCCAATCCGGCACCGGGGAGCTGTTTTTT; CDR3 protein: CASSAQSGTGELFF
clone size: NA; D gene: TRBD1; J gene: TRBJ2-5; V gene: TRBV23-1; CDR3 DNA: TGCGCCAGCAGTCAACGGGACAGGGGATGGGAGACCCAGTACTTC; CDR3 protein: CASSQRDRGWETQYF
clone size: NA; D gene: TRBD1; J gene: TRBJ1-4; V gene: TRBV6-1; CDR3 DNA: TGTGCCAGCAACACTTACAGGGGAGGTGGGGAAAAACTGTTTTTT; CDR3 protein: CASNTYRGGGEKLFF
clone size: NA; D gene: NA; J gene: TRBJ1-3; V gene: TRBV11-2; CDR3 DNA: TGTGCCAGCAGCTCCGAGAGTTCCCCGGGAACTGGAAACACCATATATTTT; CDR3 protein: CASSSESSPGTGNTIYF
clone size: NA; D gene: NA; J gene: TRBJ2-7; V gene: TRBV5-1; CDR3 DNA: TGCGCCAGCAGCTCCCAGGGCTATTCCTACGAGCAGTACTTC; CDR3 protein: CASSSQGYSYEQYF
clone size: NA; D gene: TRBD1; J gene: TRBJ2-4; V gene: TRBV4-1; CDR3 DNA: TGCGCCAGCAGCCAAGCTCCGGGACAGGGAGGAGGCATTCAGTACTTC; CDR3 protein: CASSQAPGQGGGIQYF
clone size: NA; D gene: NA; J gene: TRBJ1-5; V gene: TRBV6-5; CDR3 DNA: TGTGCCAGCAGTTCAGGGATCCCCAATCAGCCCCAGCATTTT; CDR3 protein: CASSSGIPNQPQHF
clone size: NA; D gene: NA; J gene: TRBJ2-1; V gene: TRBV7-2; CDR3 DNA: TGTGCCAGCAGCCTTGACTGGAACAATGAGCAGTTCTTC; CDR3 protein: CASSLDWNNEQFF
clone size: once; D gene: TRBD1; J gene: TRBJ1-4; V gene: TRBV7-9; CDR3 DNA: TGTGCCAGCAGCTTACGACAGGGGGCTAATGAAAAACTGTTTTTT; CDR3 protein: CASSLRQGANEKLFF
clone size: NA; D gene: TRBD1; J gene: TRBJ2-3; V gene: TRBV6-1; CDR3 DNA: TGTGCCAGCAAGGACAGGGGAGACACAGATACGCAGTATTTT; CDR3 protein: CASKDRGDTDTQYF
clone size: once; D gene: NA; J gene: TRBJ2-7; V gene: TRBV30; CDR3 DNA: TGTGCCTGGACAAAGGGACTCGACGAGCAGTACTTC; CDR3 protein: CAWTKGLDEQYF
clone size: once; D gene: TRBD1; J gene: TRBJ1-4; V gene: TRBV30; CDR3 DNA: TGTGCCTGGAGTGGACAGGGACCTGAAAAACTGTTTTTT; CDR3 protein: CAWSGQGPEKLFF
clone size: NA; D gene: NA; J gene: TRBJ2-1; V gene: TRBV29-1; CDR3 DNA: TGCAGCGTTGGGAGGGGGGGTCTGGGCGATGAGCAGTTCTTC; CDR3 protein: CSVGRGGLGDEQFF
clone size: NA; D gene: NA; J gene: TRBJ2-2; V gene: TRBV11-2; CDR3 DNA: TGTGCCAGCAGCTTAGATTGGAGGACCGGGGAGCTGTTTTTT; CDR3 protein: CASSLDWRTGELFF
clone size: NA; D gene: TRBD1; J gene: TRBJ2-3; V gene: TRBV19; CDR3 DNA: TGTGCCAGTAGTATCGAGCCCCAGGGGGGCACAGATACGCAGTATTTT; CDR3 protein: CASSIEPQGGTDTQYF
clone size: NA; D gene: NA; J gene: TRBJ1-5; V gene: TRBV12-5; CDR3 DNA: TGTGCTAGTGGTTTGGACTATCAGCCCCAGCATTTT; CDR3 protein: CASGLDYQPQHF
clone size: once; D gene: TRBD1; J gene: TRBJ1-5; V gene: TRBV9; CDR3 DNA: TGTGCCAGCAGCTCCCCCCCCCAGGGGGCAAGGCAGCCCCAGCATTTT; CDR3 protein: CASSSPPQGARQPQHF
clone size: once; D gene: NA; J gene: TRBJ2-7; V gene: TRBV7-6; CDR3 DNA: TGTGCCAGCAGCTTAGGCACCAGGGGGGCCTACGAGCAGTACTTC; CDR3 protein: CASSLGTRGAYEQYF
clone size: NA; D gene: TRBD1; J gene: TRBJ2-7; V gene: TRBV28; CDR3 DNA: TGTGCCAGCAGTTTAAGTGACAGGGAGTACGGGCAGTACTTC; CDR3 protein: CASSLSDREYGQYF